This T cell receptor beta chain is drawn from a study of cytomegalovirus exposure and HLA in healthy donors. Primers: 60 Vbeta forward and 13 Jbeta reverse. The protocol was immunoSEQ multiplex PCR, while the TCRdb copy is restricted to in-frame clones and leaves out a portion. The profile shows 90,000 to 110,000 clones, about four fifths of them singletons. Study observations and caveats: Compared with the roughly 700-donor mean, an Asian-associated ancestry cluster reportedly had fewer N-insertions, according to a later analysis.

CDR1 is SGHVS, CDR2 FQNEAQ, per germline. The CDR3 is 16 amino acids. Unmatched junction bases numbered 3, after V lost 1 base and J lost 2 bases. Of note for this clone: Its cognate antigen is unknown.

Material: PBMCs. The V gene is TRBV7-8, the J gene TRBJ2-1; 9 positions agree with TRBD2. The TCR comes from a middle-aged man in good health and CMV-seronegative. The CDR3 here is CASSLGSGSTYNEQFF. In DNA form, the CDR3 reads TGTGCCAGCAGCTTAGGTAGCGGGAGTACCTACAATGAGCAGTTCTTC.